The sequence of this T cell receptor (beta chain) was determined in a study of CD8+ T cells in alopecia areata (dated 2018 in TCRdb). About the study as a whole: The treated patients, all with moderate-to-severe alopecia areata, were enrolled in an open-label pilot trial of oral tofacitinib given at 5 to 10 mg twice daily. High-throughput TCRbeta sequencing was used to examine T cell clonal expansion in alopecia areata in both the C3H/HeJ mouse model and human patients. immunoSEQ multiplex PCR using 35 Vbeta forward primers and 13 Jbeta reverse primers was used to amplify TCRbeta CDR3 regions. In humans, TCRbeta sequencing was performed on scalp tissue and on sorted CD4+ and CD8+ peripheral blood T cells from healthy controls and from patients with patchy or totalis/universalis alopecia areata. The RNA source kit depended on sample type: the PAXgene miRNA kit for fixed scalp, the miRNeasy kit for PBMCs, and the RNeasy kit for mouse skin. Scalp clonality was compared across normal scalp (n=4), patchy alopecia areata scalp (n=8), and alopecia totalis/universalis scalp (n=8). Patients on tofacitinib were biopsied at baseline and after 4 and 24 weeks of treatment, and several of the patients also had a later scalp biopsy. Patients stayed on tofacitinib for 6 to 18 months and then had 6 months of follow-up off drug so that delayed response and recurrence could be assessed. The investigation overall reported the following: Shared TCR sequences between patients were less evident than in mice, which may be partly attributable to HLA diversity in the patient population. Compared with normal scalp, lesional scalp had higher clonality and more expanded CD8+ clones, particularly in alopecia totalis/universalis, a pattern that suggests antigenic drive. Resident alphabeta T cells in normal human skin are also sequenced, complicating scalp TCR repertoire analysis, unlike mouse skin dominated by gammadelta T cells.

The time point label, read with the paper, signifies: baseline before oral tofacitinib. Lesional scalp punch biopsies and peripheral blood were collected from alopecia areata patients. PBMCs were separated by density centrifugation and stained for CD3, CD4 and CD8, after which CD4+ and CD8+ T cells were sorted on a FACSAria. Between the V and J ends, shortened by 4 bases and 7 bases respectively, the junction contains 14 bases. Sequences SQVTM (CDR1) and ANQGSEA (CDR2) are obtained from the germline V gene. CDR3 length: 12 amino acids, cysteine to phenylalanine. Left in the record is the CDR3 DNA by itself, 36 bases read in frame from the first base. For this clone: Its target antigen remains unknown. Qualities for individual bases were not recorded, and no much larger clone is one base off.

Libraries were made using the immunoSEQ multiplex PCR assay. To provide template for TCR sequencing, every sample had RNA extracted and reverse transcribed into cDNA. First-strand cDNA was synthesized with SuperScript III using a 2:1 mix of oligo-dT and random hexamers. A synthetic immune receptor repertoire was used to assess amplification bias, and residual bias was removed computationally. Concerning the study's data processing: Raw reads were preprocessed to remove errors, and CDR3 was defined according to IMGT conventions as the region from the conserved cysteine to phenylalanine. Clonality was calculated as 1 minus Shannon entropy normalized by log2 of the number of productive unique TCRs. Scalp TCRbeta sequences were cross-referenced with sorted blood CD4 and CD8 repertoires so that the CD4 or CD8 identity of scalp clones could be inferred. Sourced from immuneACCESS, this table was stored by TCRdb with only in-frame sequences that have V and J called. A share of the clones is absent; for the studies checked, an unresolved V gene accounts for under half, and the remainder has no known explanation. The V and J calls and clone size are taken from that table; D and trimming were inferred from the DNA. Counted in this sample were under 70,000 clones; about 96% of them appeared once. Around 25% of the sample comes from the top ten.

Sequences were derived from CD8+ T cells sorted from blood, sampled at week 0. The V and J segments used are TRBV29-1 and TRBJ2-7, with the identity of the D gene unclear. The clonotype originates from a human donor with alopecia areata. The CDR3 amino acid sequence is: CSVAGGRKEQYF. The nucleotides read TGCAGCGTTGCCGGCGGACGTAAGGAGCAGTACTTC.